This T cell receptor beta chain was recorded in a study of T cell changes during pregnancy in multiple sclerosis. The table came from immunoSEQ multiplex PCR; TCRdb's copy has only in-frame clones and leaves some out. The sample has 75,000 to 95,000 clones, around 92% seen once. The sequence came from a female donor with multiple sclerosis, enrolled in a pregnancy study. The material was peripheral blood, obtained after pregnancy.

The CDR3 region is CASSFPPRTSLGLEQFF. The CDR3 DNA reads TGTGCCAGCAGTTTCCCCCCCAGAACTAGCTTGGGTCTGGAGCAGTTCTTC. This sequence joins TRBV28 and TRBJ2-1; TRBD2 is a possible D gene (6 bases). V shed 3 bases and J shed 10 bases, with 25 bases lying between them. CDR3 length: 17 amino acids. Germline V gives CDR1 MDHEN, CDR2 SYDVKM. The full variable domain, in which reference TRBV28 and TRBJ2-1 provide the parts outside the CDR3, is DVKVTQSSRYLVKRTGEKVFLECVQDMDHENMFWYRQDPGLGLRLIYFSYDVKMKEKGDIPEGYSVSREKKERFSLILESASTNQTSMYLCASSFPPRTSLGLEQFFGPGTRLTVL.